These 23 T cell receptor delta chains originate from one sample sequenced in a study of gamma-delta T cells after stem cell transplantation. TCRdb made new clone calls on the RT-PCR reads using CATT. The table includes about 3,500 delta-chain clones, over 10% detected once. Material for sequencing was gamma-delta T cells. Receptor source: a human donor. It is not recorded whose cells these are; they may come from a transplant donor.

A note on this clone: One end of the junction is discordant with germline, which a read error may explain. Other DNA sequences in the sample encode the same CDR3. The chain joins TRDV1 to TRDJ1; 8 bases agree with TRDD3. The V gene's germline CDR1 is TSWWSYY and CDR2 QGS. The CDR3 covers 21 residues. CDR3 DNA: TGTGCTCTTGGGGAACTTCGACTCCTGGTTACTGGGGGGACGTACACCGATAAACTCATTTTT. Amino acids: CALGELRLLVTGGTYTDKLIF.

This clone was seen a few times. Its ends do not fully match the called genes, so a read error is possible. The chain is built from TRDV1 and TRDJ1, with D possibly called TRDD2 or TRDD3 (6 bases each). Germline-derived CDR1 and CDR2 are TSWWSYY and QGS. This CDR3 is 23 amino acids long. This CDR3 is CALGEFSPSLRVLGGGDTDKHIF. CDR3 nucleotides: TGTGCTCTTGGGGAATTTTCCCCTTCCCTAAGGGTACTGGGCGGTGGGGACACCGATAAACACATCTTT.

This clone showed up just a few times. The chain uses TRAV29/DV5 and TRDJ2; the match to TRDD3 covers 9 bases. The CDR3 runs 20 residues. The V gene's germline CDR1 is NSMFDY and CDR2 ISSIKDK. J gave up 0 bases and V 0 bases, and 15 bases lay outside the gene matches. DNA of the CDR3: TGTGCAGCAAGCGCCCTGAGACTTCTGGGGGATCCTTCTTTGACAGCACAACTCTTCTTT. This codes for CAASALRLLGDPSLTAQLFF.

The chain couples TRDV1 to TRDJ1, with 8 positions matching TRDD3. Germline CDR1 is TSWWSYY and CDR2 is QGS. With 4 bases clipped from V and 0 bases from J, the junction kept 19 bases outside the gene matches. CDR3 length: 20 amino acids. The CDR3 reads CALGAQIRFPQLGDTDKLIF. CDR3 coding DNA: TGTGCTCTTGGGGCCCAAATTCGGTTCCCTCAACTGGGGGACACCGATAAACTCATCTTT.

The chain uses TRDV1 and TRDJ1; 8 bases map to TRDD3. Germline CDR1 and CDR2: TSWWSYY and QGS. Trimming at V came to 3 bases and at J to 10 bases, leaving 31 bases not matched to a gene. The CDR3 contains 21 residues. CDR3 region: CALGEPFPSRSLVLGGGGLIF. CDR3 in DNA: TGTGCTCTTGGGGAGCCATTCCCTAGCCGATCCCTCGTACTGGGGGGCGGGGGACTCATCTTT.

With regard to this clone: Other DNA variants within this sample encode the same CDR3. The rearrangement uses TRDV3 and TRDJ1; D is possibly TRDD3 (6 bases). Germline V gene lookup returns CDR1 TVYSNPD and CDR2 GDNSRS (reference sequence). This CDR3 comprises 17 residues. V lost 5 bases to trimming and J lost 0 bases, with 25 bases between them. The CDR3 DNA follows: TGTGCCCAAGCATTAGGTCGCTGGGGCTCGTACACCGATAAACTCATCTTT. This sequence encodes CAQALGRWGSYTDKLIF.

The chain links TRDV3 to TRDJ1; D perhaps matches TRDD2 (6 bases). Deletions cut 2 bases from V and 0 bases from J, with 22 bases between. This CDR3 contains 17 residues. In germline, CDR1 is TVYSNPD, CDR2 GDNSRS (reference sequence). CDR3 nucleotides: TGTGCCTTTCTACCTTCCGATCTCCTGCTCTACACCGATAAACTCATCTTT. This codes for CAFLPSDLLLYTDKLIF.

A remark on this clone: At one of its ends the junction is not consistent with the germline gene, which may arise from a read error. The V gene is TRDV1, the J gene TRDJ1, with 7 bases aligning to TRDD3. Germline V gene data show CDR1 as TSWWSYY and CDR2 as QGS. The CDR3 length is 23 residues. DNA of the CDR3: TGTGCTGTTGGGGATCCACCACTTCCCCCGTACTGGGGATCCACCCCGGTCACCGATAAACTCATCTTT. Its translation is CAVGDPPLPPYWGSTPVTDKLIF.

V gene TRDV2 combines with J gene TRDJ1; a possible D gene is TRDD2 (5 bases). TCRdb supplies no J gene; here it was assigned by aligning the nucleotide sequence to germline. Germline CDR1 and CDR2: GEAIGNYY and EKD. V dropped 2 bases and J dropped 8 bases, with 29 bases sitting between them. The CDR3 runs to 18 residues. The CDR3 DNA reads as TGTGCCTGTGACAAGGAGCTACAACTCGTCCTAACCACGGAAAAACTCATCTTT. This encodes CACDKELQLVLTTEKLIF.

By frequency in the sample, this clone is medium-sized (0.01 to 0.1%). The V gene is TRDV1, the J gene TRDJ1; D ambiguous. CDR1 is TSWWSYY, CDR2 QGS, per germline. Trimming cost V 0 bases and J 0 bases, with 11 bases left between them. The CDR3 consists of 16 residues. CDR3: CALGELSPPYTDKLIF. DNA of the CDR3: TGTGCTCTTGGGGAACTCTCGCCTCCTTACACCGATAAACTCATCTTT.

This chain uses TRDV1 with TRDJ2; 7 bases agree with TRDD3. TCRdb leaves out the J gene; it was filled in here by matching the DNA to germline. This CDR3 has 20 amino acids. Germline-derived CDR1 and CDR2 are TSWWSYY and QGS. The V segment lost 0 bases and the J segment 2 bases; nucleotides outside the gene matches: 15. This CDR3 is CALGELTPWGEIGLTAQLFF. The CDR3, as DNA: TGTGCTCTTGGGGAACTAACCCCCTGGGGGGAAATTGGGTTGACAGCACAACTCTTCTTT.

The table lists this clone with a few counts. The rearrangement joins TRDV1 to TRDJ1, with TRDD3 matching 9 bases. Per the germline V gene, CDR1 is TSWWSYY and CDR2 is QGS. With V trimmed by 3 bases and J by 0 bases, 14 bases remained unmatched. This CDR3 has 19 residues. CDR3: CALGETFSPGIRNTDKLIF. As DNA, the CDR3 is TGTGCTCTTGGGGAGACCTTCTCCCCGGGGATACGTAACACCGATAAACTCATCTTT.

This sequence joins TRDV1 and TRDJ1; 7 positions match TRDD3. This CDR3 spans 16 amino acids. Trimming cost V 3 bases and J 0 bases; bases outside gene matches: 7. Germline CDR1 and CDR2: TSWWSYY and QGS. As DNA, the CDR3 is TGTGCTCTTGGGGATCCCCTGGGGGCCCACACCGATAAACTCATCTTT. This encodes CALGDPLGAHTDKLIF.

The J gene is TRDJ1, the V gene TRDV1; TRDD3 agrees at 12 bases. The germline V gene has CDR1 TSWWSYY and CDR2 QGS. This CDR3 has 22 amino acids. The junction had 23 bases not matched to a gene; V was cut back by 5 bases and J by 1 base. The CDR3 protein is CALGTCLPLLLGDTRGTDKLIF. The CDR3 region has the DNA TGTGCTCTTGGGACCTGCCTGCCGCTCTTACTGGGGGATACTAGGGGCACCGATAAACTCATCTTT.

This clone came up a few times. The CDR3 sequence is CALRLWSLNGGDKLIF. CDR3 bases: TGTGCCTTGCGCCTCTGGTCACTCAATGGCGGCGATAAACTCATCTTT. The chain uses TRDV3 and TRDJ1; D is unclear. The V gene's germline CDR1 is TVYSNPD and CDR2 GDNSRS (reference sequence). The ends were cut back, 3 bases at V and 4 bases at J, with 24 bases in the middle. This CDR3 contains 16 residues.

This clone was detected only a few times. The gene calls are TRDV1 and TRDJ2, with D maybe TRDD2 (5 bases). V was cut by 0 bases and J by 10 bases, with 21 bases left in between. In germline, CDR1 is TSWWSYY, CDR2 QGS. The CDR3 is made up of 17 amino acids. The CDR3 coding sequence is TGTGCTCTTGGGGAACTTGCCGCCCTACCCCGTTTTGGACAACTCTTCTTT. Translation: CALGELAALPRFGQLFF.

The sample holds a few counts of this clone. This chain connects TRDV1 to TRDJ1; maybe TRDD3 (5 bases). Trimming removed 5 bases at V and 0 bases at J, with 7 bases between. This CDR3 is built from 13 residues. Germline lookup yields CDR1 TSWWSYY and CDR2 QGS. The CDR3 bases are TGTGCTCTTGGGTCGGGATACACCGATAAACTCATCTTT. Translating it yields CALGSGYTDKLIF.

The chain couples TRDV1 to TRDJ1; TRDD3 aligns across 9 bases. V shed 0 bases and J 2 bases; nucleotides not matched to a gene: 13. Per the germline V gene, CDR1 is TSWWSYY and CDR2 is QGS. The length of the CDR3 is 19 residues. CDR3: CALGELIPVGDTSTDKLIF. CDR3 bases: TGTGCTCTTGGGGAACTCATTCCCGTCGGGGATACGTCTACCGATAAACTCATCTTT.

In its sample, this clone was seen a few times. The chain employs TRDV1 and TRDJ1; no firm D call. Germline CDR1 reads TSWWSYY; CDR2 reads QGS. The V gene lost 0 bases and the J gene lost 1 base, with 27 bases spanning the gap. The CDR3 loop spans 21 amino acids. The CDR3 nucleotides read TGTGCTCTTGGGGAACTAACCCCTCTGCGAGCTCAAGGAAGTGTCACCGATAAACTCATCTTT. Amino acids: CALGELTPLRAQGSVTDKLIF.

There are a few counts of this clone. This chain uses TRDV1 with TRDJ1; 12 nucleotides agree with TRDD3. Germline CDR1 TSWWSYY, CDR2 QGS. The CDR3 contains 22 residues. V dropped 0 bases and J dropped 8; count of bases not matched to a gene: 25. CDR3 coding DNA: TGTGCTCTTGGGGAACTGCCCCCCTTCCTACTGGGGGATACCGATTCCAATTCCAAACTCATCTTT. It encodes CALGELPPFLLGDTDSNSKLIF.

This clone was observed a few times. The rearrangement uses TRDV3 and TRDJ1; a weak D match, TRDD3 (10 bases). The V gene lost 5 bases and the J gene lost 0 bases, with 34 bases spanning the gap. The CDR3 is 20 residues long. Germline loops: CDR1 TVYSNPD, CDR2 GDNSRS (reference sequence). The CDR3 region has the DNA TGTGCCACGCCGCCTTCCTACGATCTTGCTACTGGGGGATACACCGATAAACTCATCTTT. It translates to CATPPSYDLATGGYTDKLIF. Based on the CDR3 plus reference TRDV3 and TRDJ1, the full variable domain is CDKVTQSSPDQTVASGSEVVLLCTYDTVYSNPDLFWYRIRPDYSFQFVFYGDNSRSEGADFTQGRFSVKHILTQKAFHLVISPVRTEDSATYYCATPPSYDLATGGYTDKLIFGKGTRVTVEP.

The genes are TRDV3 and TRDJ1; perhaps TRDD3 as D (5 bases). The J gene is absent in TCRdb and was assigned here via DNA matching to germline. The CDR3 covers 18 residues. Deletions cut 3 bases from V and 2 bases from J, with 28 bases between. Germline assignment: CDR1 TVYSNPD and CDR2 GDNSRS (reference sequence). Written as DNA, the CDR3 is TGTGCCTTCCGGGGTACTACCCGCACTGGCTGGGTAACCGATAAACTCATCTTT. Its protein product is CAFRGTTRTGWVTDKLIF.

This clone was counted a few times. The chain employs TRDV1 and TRDJ1, with 7 bases identical to TRDD3. J was trimmed by 0 bases and V by 2 bases; bases with no gene match: 27. Germline CDR1 is TSWWSYY and CDR2 is QGS. The CDR3 consists of 23 residues. The CDR3 DNA reads as TGTGCTCTTGGGGAAAGGCCATTTGGGGGACCTCTTCCAGAAAGATTGTACACCGATAAACTCATCTTT. This translates into CALGERPFGGPLPERLYTDKLIF.